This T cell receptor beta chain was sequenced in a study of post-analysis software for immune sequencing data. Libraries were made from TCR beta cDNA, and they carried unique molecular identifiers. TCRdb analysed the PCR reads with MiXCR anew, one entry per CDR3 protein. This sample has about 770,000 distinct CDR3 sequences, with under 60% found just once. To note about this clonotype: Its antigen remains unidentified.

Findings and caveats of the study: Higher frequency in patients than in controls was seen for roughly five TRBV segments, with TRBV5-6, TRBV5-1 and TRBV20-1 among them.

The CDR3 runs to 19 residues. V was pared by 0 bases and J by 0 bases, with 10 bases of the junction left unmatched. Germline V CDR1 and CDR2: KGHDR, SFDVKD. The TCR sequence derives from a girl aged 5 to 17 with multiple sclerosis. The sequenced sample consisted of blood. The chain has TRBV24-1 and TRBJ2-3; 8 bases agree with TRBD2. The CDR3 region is CATSDLSLAGDGSTDTQYF. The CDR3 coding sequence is TGTGCCACCAGTGATTTGAGTCTAGCGGGTGACGGAAGCACAGATACGCAGTATTTT.